This T cell receptor (beta chain) was sequenced during a study of blood T cell repertoires in COVID-19. Background on the study: Both acute and convalescent COVID-19 samples were obtained from the United States, Italy and Spain.

V lost 5 bases to trimming and J lost 8 bases; unmatched junction nucleotides: 2. The CDR3 has 11 amino acids. Germline V gene lookup returns CDR1 DFQATT and CDR2 SNEGSKA (reference sequence). Per the original data handling: How many nucleated cells were present was estimated from reference gene primer amplification. Here immunoSEQ multiplex PCR was the method, and the copy in TCRdb shows in-frame clones only, minus some. V and J calls and clone size come straight from that table; D and trimming were deduced from the DNA. Counted here are about 250,000 clones, around 82% occurring once; the ten biggest clones make up around 5.4%.

The sequenced sample was peripheral blood. This chain joins TRBV20-1 and TRBJ2-2, with TRBD1 identical over 7 bases. The receptor's source is a man aged 80 or over with acute or convalescent COVID-19. The CDR3 loop reads CSARQGGELFF. DNA of the CDR3: TGCAGTGCTCGACAGGGTGGGGAGCTGTTTTTT.